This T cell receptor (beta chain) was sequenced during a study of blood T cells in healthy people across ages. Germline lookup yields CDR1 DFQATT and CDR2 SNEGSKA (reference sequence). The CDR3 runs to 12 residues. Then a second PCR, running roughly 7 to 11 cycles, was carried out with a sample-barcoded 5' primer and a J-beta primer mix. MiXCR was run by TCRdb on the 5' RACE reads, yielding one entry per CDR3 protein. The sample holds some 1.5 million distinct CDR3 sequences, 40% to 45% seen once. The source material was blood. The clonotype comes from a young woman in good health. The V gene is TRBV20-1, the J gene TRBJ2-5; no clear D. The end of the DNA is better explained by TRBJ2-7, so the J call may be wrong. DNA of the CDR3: TGCAGTGCTATTGGGGAAGGCTACGAGCAGTACTTC. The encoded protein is CSAIGEGYEQYF.